This T cell receptor beta chain was identified in a study of OX40 agonist ivuxolimab in advanced cancers. Study-wide background: In this trial design, patients received ivuxolimab intravenously at 0.01 to 10 mg/kg every 2 weeks.

On this clone: Its antigen is still unknown.

Losses at the gene ends were 4 bases for V and 4 bases for J; bases not matched to a gene: 4. The CDR3 runs to 15 residues. Germline CDR1 is MNHEY and CDR2 is SVGAGI. Study-wide findings and caveats: Not determined was the antigen specificity of the expanded peripheral T cells. CD8+ T cells (on average) carried more expanded clones than CD4+ T cells.

Data came from immunoSEQ multiplex PCR; TCRdb stores just in-frame clones and leaves some out. In the table there are about 98,000 clones, roughly 87% of which are singletons. The source material was CD4+ or CD8+ T cells sorted from blood, sampled in a trial of the OX40 agonist ivuxolimab. The origin of this receptor is an adult with an advanced solid tumor such as melanoma, head and neck, liver or kidney cancer. The genes are TRBV6-5 and TRBJ1-6; TRBD1 matches at 7 bases. The CDR3, as DNA: TGTGCCAGCAGTTCCCGACAGGGTTATAATTCACCCCTCCACTTT. Protein sequence: CASSSRQGYNSPLHF.